Presented here are 20 T cell receptor beta chains from one specimen sequenced in a study of OX40 agonist ivuxolimab in advanced cancers. Assay: immunoSEQ multiplex PCR; the TCRdb copy retains only in-frame clones and omits some. Of approximately 22,000 clones in the sample, 65% to 90% were seen once. The material sequenced was CD4+ or CD8+ T cells sorted from blood, taken in a trial of the OX40 agonist ivuxolimab. Receptors originate from an adult with an advanced solid tumor such as melanoma, head and neck, liver or kidney cancer.

The rearrangement links TRBV6-5 to TRBJ1-2; TRBD1 might be the D (5 bases). The V gene's germline CDR1 is MNHEY and CDR2 SVGAGI. V was shortened by 1 base and J by 6 bases, with 15 bases between the two germline ends. This CDR3 is 15 amino acids long. CDR3: CASSYLGRAGHGYTF. The DNA for the CDR3 is TGTGCCAGCAGTTACTTGGGCAGGGCAGGCCATGGCTACACCTTC.

J is TRBJ1-1 and V is TRBV19; 8 bases fit TRBD1. This CDR3 is 17 amino acids long. V trimming: 7 bases; J trimming: 1 base; junction bases outside the gene matches: 14. The germline gives CDR1 LNHDA, CDR2 SQIVND (reference sequence). CDR3 residues: CASKWGAAGTGNTEAFF. DNA of the CDR3: TGTGCCAGTAAATGGGGGGCGGCCGGGACAGGGAACACTGAAGCTTTCTTT. Drawing the rest from reference TRBV19 and TRBJ1-1, the complete variable domain is DGGITQSPKYLFRKEGQNVTLSCEQNLNHDAMYWYRQDPGQGLRLIYYSQIVNDFQKGDIAEGYSVSREKKESFPLTVTSAQKNPTAFYLCASKWGAAGTGNTEAFFGQGTRLTVV.

The V gene is TRBV5-4, the J gene TRBJ1-5; TRBD1 matches 9 bases. The germline gives CDR1 SGHNT, CDR2 YYREEE (reference sequence). J lost 5 bases, V lost 4 bases, and 7 bases had no gene match. The CDR3 is made up of 15 amino acids. CDR3 DNA sequence: TGTGCCAGCAGCATCGGACAGGGGCGGGATCAGCCCCAGCATTTT. This translates into CASSIGQGRDQPQHF.

The rearrangement links TRBV4-3 to TRBJ2-7, with unresolved D. The assigned J gene may be wrong: the sequence end matches TRBJ2-1 better. There are 13 residues in the CDR3. The germline CDR1 and CDR2 sequences are LGHNA and YSLEER. The CDR3: CASSQDWLGEQFF. The CDR3 DNA follows: TGCGCCAGCAGCCAAGATTGGCTGGGCGAGCAGTTCTTC.

The genes are TRBV5-1 and TRBJ2-7; 8 bases fit TRBD2. CDR1 is SGHRS and CDR2 is YFSETQ in the germline V gene. The V gene end was trimmed by 7 bases and the J gene end by 0 bases; junction bases not matched to a gene: 12. The CDR3 is 16 amino acids. The CDR3: CASCNREGDLSYEQYF. DNA of the CDR3: TGCGCCAGCTGCAATCGGGAGGGCGACCTCTCCTACGAGCAGTACTTC.

V usage is TRBV5-6 and J usage is TRBJ2-5, with D possibly TRBD1 on 5 matching bases. Germline lookup yields CDR1 SGHDT and CDR2 YYEEEE. The CDR3 has 17 residues. Trimming took off 1 base at V and 4 bases at J, with 20 bases between the two ends. CDR3 loop: CASSLWQGMGVGETQYF. In DNA form, the CDR3 reads TGTGCCAGCAGCTTGTGGCAGGGAATGGGTGTGGGAGAGACCCAGTACTTC.

The genes are TRBV13 and TRBJ2-1, with 9 bases identical to TRBD2. The J segment lost 4 bases and the V segment lost 0 bases, leaving 13 bases of the junction unmatched. Germline-derived CDR1 and CDR2 are PRHDT and FYEKMQ (reference sequence). The CDR3 is 19 residues long. Here the CDR3 reads CASSLGRLAGGPRYNEQFF. In nucleotides, the CDR3 is TGTGCCAGCAGCTTAGGCCGTCTGGCGGGGGGGCCGAGATACAATGAGCAGTTCTTC.

This chain joins TRBV7-9 and TRBJ2-2; 8 positions agree with TRBD2. V was pared by 7 bases and J by 7 bases, with 8 bases of the junction left unmatched. Germline values: CDR1 SEHNR, CDR2 FQNEAQ (reference sequence). The CDR3 spans 14 residues. The CDR3 DNA follows: TGTGCCAGCACCCCAGAGCGGGGGATCGGGGAGCTGTTTTTT. The encoded protein is CASTPERGIGELFF.

J is TRBJ1-1 and V is TRBV5-1; tentatively, D is TRBD1 (5 bases). This CDR3 has 14 amino acids. The germline CDR1 and CDR2 sequences are SGHRS and YFSETQ. V was clipped by 1 base and J by 1 base, with 8 bases between them. CDR3 loop: CASSLRGENTEAFF. The CDR3 bases are TGCGCCAGCAGCTTGCGGGGGGAGAACACTGAAGCTTTCTTT.

This sequence joins TRBV11-1 and TRBJ2-3, with D perhaps matching TRBD1 (5 bases). V lost 1 base to trimming and J lost 4 bases, with 9 bases between them. Germline CDR1 and CDR2: SGHAT and FQDESV (reference sequence). This CDR3 spans 14 amino acids. The chain's CDR3 is CASSLGQLADTQYF. The DNA of the CDR3 is TGTGCCAGCAGCTTAGGACAGTTGGCAGATACGCAGTATTTT.

The chain uses TRBV5-4 and TRBJ2-3, with D unresolved. Trimming cost V 4 bases and J 4 bases, with 10 bases left between them. The V gene's germline CDR1 is SGHNT and CDR2 YYREEE (reference sequence). This CDR3 spans 13 amino acids. In nucleotides, the CDR3 is TGTGCCAGCAGCCGGGCCCCCCCAGATACGCAGTATTTT. Protein: CASSRAPPDTQYF.

The V and J genes are TRBV21-1 and TRBJ2-7; the table's D call of TRBD1 was not tested on the DNA. TRBV21-1 is classified as a pseudogene. The length of the CDR3 is 21 residues. CDR3 protein: CASNQEREGQGERKGAYEQYF. The DNA for the CDR3 is TGTGCCAGCAACCAAGAACGAGAGGGACAGGGAGAGAGAAAAGGGGCCTACGAGCAGTACTTC.

The chain couples TRBV9 to TRBJ2-1; 12 nucleotides agree with TRBD2. J lost 9 bases, V lost 3 bases, and 16 bases had no gene match. Germline V gene data show CDR1 as SGDLS and CDR2 as YYNGEE. The CDR3 length is 18 residues. The CDR3 reads CASSARTSGVTNWGEQFF. The CDR3 DNA reads TGTGCCAGCAGCGCCAGGACTAGCGGGGTGACCAATTGGGGTGAGCAGTTCTTC.

The rearrangement links TRBV19 to TRBJ1-5, with no clear D. Trimming stripped 4 bases from V and 3 bases from J, with 10 bases between. CDR1 LNHDA and CDR2 SQIVND come from the germline V gene (reference sequence). CDR3 length equals 14 residues. CDR3 residues: CASSTDGLNQPQHF. The CDR3 nucleotides are TGTGCCAGTAGTACGGACGGACTCAATCAGCCCCAGCATTTT.

This clone appeared once. The V gene is TRBV12-5, the J gene TRBJ1-1; D call uncertain. The CDR3 contains 13 residues. Trimming left V 1 base short and J 8 bases short, with 11 bases between. Germline CDR1 is LGHNT and CDR2 is FRNRAP. Written as DNA, the CDR3 is TGTGCTAGTGGTTTGGAACCGGGTCGGGAAGCTTTCTTT. This translates into CASGLEPGREAFF.

V is TRBV5-1 and J is TRBJ2-5; D call uncertain. The germline V gene encodes CDR1 SGHRS and CDR2 YFSETQ. The CDR3 length is 13 residues. Trimming cost V 5 bases and J 1 base, with 9 bases left between them. The CDR3 bases are TGCGCCAGCAGTTCTACCCCCCAAGAGACCCAGTACTTC. Its protein is CASSSTPQETQYF.

This chain uses TRBV7-3 with TRBJ2-1; 8 bases are a match to TRBD2. The V gene's germline CDR1 is SGHTA and CDR2 FQGTGA. With 5 bases clipped from V and 6 bases from J, the junction kept 9 bases outside the gene matches. This CDR3 comprises 15 residues. CDR3 loop: CASSPQIAGSNEQFF. In DNA form, the CDR3 reads TGTGCCAGCAGCCCCCAGATAGCGGGAAGCAATGAGCAGTTCTTC.

This chain connects TRBV19 to TRBJ2-1; the match to TRBD2 covers 8 bases. The CDR3 runs to 14 residues. The junction had 6 bases not matched to a gene; V was cut back by 7 bases and J by 4 bases. Germline CDR1 LNHDA, CDR2 SQIVND (reference sequence). This CDR3 reads CASKLTSGYNEQFF. The CDR3 DNA is TGTGCCAGTAAACTTACTAGCGGTTACAATGAGCAGTTCTTC. Complete variable domain (other parts from reference TRBV19 and TRBJ2-1): DGGITQSPKYLFRKEGQNVTLSCEQNLNHDAMYWYRQDPGQGLRLIYYSQIVNDFQKGDIAEGYSVSREKKESFPLTVTSAQKNPTAFYLCASKLTSGYNEQFFGPGTRLTVL.

The rearrangement joins TRBV11-3 to TRBJ2-1; 7 bases align to TRBD1. Germline assignment: CDR1 SGHNT and CDR2 YENEEA. The CDR3 has 13 amino acids. V shed 2 bases, J shed 8 bases, and the junction held 3 bases outside the gene matches. As DNA, the CDR3 is TGTGCCAGCAGCTTAACGCAGGGGGATGAGCAGTTCTTC. It yields the protein CASSLTQGDEQFF.

CDR3 sequence (DNA): TGTGCCAGCTCAGCGGGCCTGAACACTGAAGCTTTCTTT. As protein: CASSAGLNTEAFF. This chain connects TRBV18 to TRBJ1-1; D not resolved. CDR3 length equals 13 residues. V was clipped by 5 bases and J by 0 bases, with 7 bases between them. Germline lookup yields CDR1 KGHSH and CDR2 LQKENI.